These 26 T cell receptor beta chains came from one sample sequenced in a study of T cells in narcolepsy. The repertoire was sequenced with immunoSEQ multiplex PCR; TCRdb's copy has only in-frame clones and lacks some. The table shows roughly 22,000 clones, with about 60% occurring only once. Sequencing was performed on memory (CD45RA-) CD4+ T cells from blood. The receptors originated from a human donor in good health.

The CDR3 region has the DNA TGTGCCAGTACCGTGGTGGGACAGCCCTACAATGAGCAGTTCTTC. It translates to CASTVVGQPYNEQFF. The rearrangement uses TRBV7-9 and TRBJ2-1, with 7 bases identical to TRBD1. With 9 bases clipped from V and 2 bases from J, the junction kept 10 bases outside the gene matches. Per the germline V gene, CDR1 is SEHNR and CDR2 is FQNEAQ (reference sequence). There are 15 residues in the CDR3.

The chain recombines TRBV14 with TRBJ1-6; a possible D gene is TRBD1 (5 bases). V was shortened by 2 bases and J by 9 bases, with 11 bases between the two germline ends. Germline V gene lookup returns CDR1 SGHDN and CDR2 FVKESK. The CDR3 contains 14 residues. The CDR3 nucleotides read TGTGCCAGCAGCCAACGGGGGATCAGTTCACCCCTCCACTTT. It codes for CASSQRGISSPLHF.

V and J are TRBV25-1 and TRBJ2-5; perhaps TRBD2 as D (5 bases). CDR3 length equals 11 residues. Germline-derived CDR1 and CDR2 are MGHDK and SYGVNS. The germline V and J ends were trimmed by 5 bases and 5 bases, with 6 bases remaining between them. The CDR3 is CASSRRETQYF. The CDR3 nucleotides are TGTGCCAGCAGTCGGAGGGAGACCCAGTACTTC.

V is TRBV7-9 and J is TRBJ1-3, with unresolved D. V was shortened by 6 bases and J by 2 bases, with 8 bases between the two germline ends. This CDR3 spans 13 amino acids. From germline, CDR1 is SEHNR and CDR2 FQNEAQ (reference sequence). The DNA of the CDR3 is TGTGCCAGCAGGAGATCGGCTGGAAACACCATATATTTT. It encodes CASRRSAGNTIYF.

V is TRBV7-2 and J is TRBJ2-3, with unresolved D. This CDR3 is built from 17 residues. V was cut by 1 base and J by 4 bases, with 18 bases left in between. In germline, CDR1 is SGHTA, CDR2 FQGNSA. The DNA for the CDR3 is TGTGCCAGCAGCTTAGGGACGGGCAGAACCGGCTCAGATACGCAGTATTTT. Its protein is CASSLGTGRTGSDTQYF.

This chain uses TRBV27 with TRBJ2-7; 10 bases align to TRBD2. J lost 7 bases, V lost 2 bases, and 8 bases had no gene match. The CDR3 length is 15 residues. CDR1 is MNHEY and CDR2 is SMNVEV in the germline V gene (reference sequence). The CDR3 here is CASSLKAGGSGEQYF. Written as DNA, the CDR3 is TGTGCCAGCAGTTTAAAAGCGGGAGGGTCGGGGGAGCAGTACTTC.

The chain carries TRBV27 and TRBJ1-6; maybe TRBD1 (5 bases). The CDR3 runs 13 residues. Trimming stripped 5 bases from V and 8 bases from J, with 10 bases between. Germline V gene sequence: CDR1 MNHEY, CDR2 SMNVEV (reference sequence). In DNA form, the CDR3 reads TGTGCCAGCAGTCGCCAGGGCGATTCACCCCTCCACTTT. As protein: CASSRQGDSPLHF.

The V call is TRBV2, the J call TRBJ2-1; D gene uncertain. From germline, CDR1 is SNHLY and CDR2 FYNNEI. V shed 7 bases and J shed 6 bases, with 7 bases lying between them. This CDR3 comprises 11 residues. This CDR3 reads CASTIGNEQFF. The CDR3 region has the DNA TGTGCCAGCACAATAGGCAATGAGCAGTTCTTC.

The chain uses TRBV30 and TRBJ2-7; 8 bases align to TRBD2. CDR3 size: 12 residues. V shed 5 bases, J shed 9 bases, and the junction held 9 bases outside the gene matches. Per the germline V gene, CDR1 is GTSNPN and CDR2 is SVGIG (reference sequence). The CDR3 spells CAWSGRAMVQYF. The CDR3 nucleotides read TGTGCCTGGTCCGGGAGGGCCATGGTGCAGTACTTC.

V usage is TRBV5-1 and J usage is TRBJ1-2; D not resolved. V was trimmed by 0 bases and J by 0 bases, leaving 3 bases between them. The CDR3 spans 13 residues. CDR1 is SGHRS, CDR2 YFSETQ, per germline. As DNA, the CDR3 is TGCGCCAGCAGCTTGGACCCTAACTATGGCTACACCTTC. Translation: CASSLDPNYGYTF.

V gene TRBV5-1 combines with J gene TRBJ2-7, with D tentatively TRBD2 (6 bases). V gave up 1 base and J gave up 5 bases, with 16 bases separating them. The germline V gene has CDR1 SGHRS and CDR2 YFSETQ. The CDR3 is 15 amino acids. CDR3 amino acids: CASSLSSGGWNEQYF. The CDR3 region has the DNA TGCGCCAGCAGCTTGAGTAGCGGCGGTTGGAACGAGCAGTACTTC.

This clone was counted a few times. The chain links TRBV5-1 to TRBJ2-1; TRBD2 aligns across 10 bases. From germline, CDR1 is SGHRS and CDR2 YFSETQ. This CDR3 spans 15 amino acids. Losses at the gene ends were 2 bases for V and 6 bases for J; bases not matched to a gene: 5. Written as DNA, the CDR3 is TGCGCCAGCAGCTTTGGGACTAGCGCACGCAATGAGCAGTTCTTC. Protein product: CASSFGTSARNEQFF.

Judged by abundance, this clone is medium-sized. The chain has TRBV6-5 and TRBJ1-1; D gene uncertain. This CDR3 contains 13 residues. Trimming pared 5 bases from V and 1 base from J, leaving 8 bases between. The germline V gene has CDR1 MNHEY and CDR2 SVGAGI. CDR3 sequence (DNA): TGTGCCAGCAGTCTCCGACAGAACACTGAAGCTTTCTTT. Protein: CASSLRQNTEAFF.

The gene calls are TRBV4-3 and TRBJ1-1; the D gene is possibly TRBD1 (5 bases). Trimming cost V 0 bases and J 4 bases, with 12 bases left between them. The CDR3 contains 15 residues. Germline V CDR1 and CDR2: LGHNA, YSLEER. This CDR3 reads CASSQDSGFGTEAFF. CDR3 sequence (DNA): TGCGCCAGCAGCCAAGATTCAGGGTTCGGCACTGAAGCTTTCTTT.

The J gene is TRBJ2-5, the V gene TRBV6-1; TRBD1 is a possible D gene (6 bases). Germline loops: CDR1 MNHNS, CDR2 SASEGT. This CDR3 comprises 11 residues. V lost 11 bases to trimming and J lost 5 bases, with 12 bases between them. Here the CDR3 DNA reads TGTGCCGTTAGGGGGTCCGAGACCCAGTACTTC. This encodes CAVRGSETQYF.

The gene calls are TRBV10-3 and TRBJ1-5; no clear D. The V end lost 5 bases, the J end lost 5 bases, and 4 bases lay between the germline ends. Germline CDR1 is ENHRY and CDR2 is SYGVKD. CDR3 length equals 11 residues. CDR3 sequence (DNA): TGTGCCATCAGTTTAGATCAGCCCCAGCATTTT. It yields the protein CAISLDQPQHF.

The CDR3 here is CASSPFPPSAGGYTGELFF. CDR3 nucleotides: TGTGCCAGCAGTCCGTTCCCTCCCAGTGCGGGAGGATACACCGGGGAGCTGTTTTTT. The genes are TRBV27 and TRBJ2-2; 8 nucleotides line up with TRBD2. This CDR3 comprises 19 residues. Germline assignment: CDR1 MNHEY and CDR2 SMNVEV (reference sequence). V was clipped by 5 bases and J by 3 bases; unmatched bases: 17.

V usage is TRBV28 and J usage is TRBJ2-1, with TRBD2 matching 12 bases. The junction had 14 bases not matched to a gene; V was cut back by 5 bases and J by 0 bases. This CDR3 is built from 20 residues. Germline values: CDR1 MDHEN, CDR2 SYDVKM. The CDR3 DNA reads TGTGCCAGCAGTACTCCTCGGGGACTAGCGGGCAGAAGCTCCTACAATGAGCAGTTCTTC. Residues: CASSTPRGLAGRSSYNEQFF.

Worth noting for this clone: In the same sample, other DNA sequences code for this CDR3. The V gene is TRBV2, the J gene TRBJ2-1; D is uncertain. This CDR3 is built from 18 residues. In germline, CDR1 is SNHLY, CDR2 FYNNEI. Trimming removed 0 bases at V and 9 bases at J, with 24 bases between. CDR3: CASSEASRQSASRGEQFF. The CDR3 region has the DNA TGTGCCAGCAGTGAAGCGAGTAGGCAGTCTGCGTCGCGAGGTGAGCAGTTCTTC.

The chain has TRBV18 and TRBJ2-4, with D perhaps matching TRBD1 or TRBD2 (7 bases each). CDR3 length: 15 amino acids. V was pared by 6 bases and J by 9 bases, with 21 bases between. CDR1 is KGHSH, CDR2 LQKENI, per germline. Here the CDR3 reads CASSPRGGPDGIQYF. In DNA, the CDR3 is TGTGCCAGCTCCCCCAGGGGGGGGCCCGATGGCATTCAGTACTTC.

CDR3: CASSANKGEQYF. In DNA form, the CDR3 reads TGTGCCAGCAGCGCCAATAAGGGCGAGCAGTACTTC. The gene calls are TRBV27 and TRBJ2-5; no reliable D call. TRBJ2-7 matches the DNA end more closely, so the J call is doubtful. Germline assignment: CDR1 MNHEY and CDR2 SMNVEV (reference sequence). The CDR3 totals 12 residues.

This clone was seen once. J is TRBJ1-2 and V is TRBV29-1; D is undetermined. The CDR3 length is 11 residues. The germline gives CDR1 SQVTM, CDR2 ANQGSEA. V was shortened by 4 bases and J by 8 bases, with 11 bases between the two germline ends. The CDR3 reads CSVGFGRGYTF. CDR3 nucleotides: TGCAGCGTTGGTTTCGGAAGAGGCTACACCTTC. The whole variable domain, filled in from reference TRBV29-1 and TRBJ1-2, reads SAVISQKPSRDICQRGTSLTIQCQVDSQVTMMFWYRQQPGQSLTLIATANQGSEATYESGFVIDKFPISRPNLTFSTLTVSNMSPEDSSIYLCSVGFGRGYTFGSGTRLTVV.

CDR3 amino acids: CASSWGGRLHEQFF. As DNA, the CDR3 is TGTGCCAGCAGTTGGGGGGGACGTCTACATGAGCAGTTCTTC. The V and J genes are TRBV28 and TRBJ2-1; 7 nucleotides match TRBD2. Germline values: CDR1 MDHEN, CDR2 SYDVKM. Losses at the gene ends were 4 bases for V and 8 bases for J; bases not matched to a gene: 8. The CDR3 totals 14 residues. The whole variable domain, remainder taken from reference TRBV28 and TRBJ2-1, is DVKVTQSSRYLVKRTGEKVFLECVQDMDHENMFWYRQDPGLGLRLIYFSYDVKMKEKGDIPEGYSVSREKKERFSLILESASTNQTSMYLCASSWGGRLHEQFFGPGTRLTVL.

V is TRBV5-1 and J is TRBJ1-1, with D possibly matching TRBD1 (5 bases). Germline V gene lookup returns CDR1 SGHRS and CDR2 YFSETQ. Trimming cost V 0 bases and J 3 bases, with 9 bases left between them. The CDR3 is 14 amino acids. The CDR3 protein is CASSLGGRYTEAFF. The CDR3 DNA reads TGCGCCAGCAGCTTGGGGGGCAGGTACACTGAAGCTTTCTTT. The variable domain in full, completed from reference TRBV5-1 and TRBJ1-1, reads KAGVTQTPRYLIKTRGQQVTLSCSPISGHRSVSWYQQTPGQGLQFLFEYFSETQRNKGNFPGRFSGRQFSNSRSEMNVSTLELGDSALYLCASSLGGRYTEAFFGQGTRLTVV.

This chain uses TRBV28 with TRBJ1-2; TRBD1 is a possible D gene (5 bases). Trimming shortened V by 4 bases and J by 8 bases, and 20 bases separated the two germline ends. The germline CDR1 and CDR2 sequences are MDHEN and SYDVKM. The CDR3 spans 15 residues. CDR3 sequence (DNA): TGTGCCAGCAGTTCTCCCCAGGGAGGGTTATCGGGCTACACCTTC. It codes for CASSSPQGGLSGYTF.

The rearrangement uses TRBV30 and TRBJ2-1; 8 bases are a match to TRBD1. Trimming cost V 2 bases and J 0 bases; bases outside gene matches: 3. Germline CDR1 GTSNPN, CDR2 SVGIG (reference sequence). This CDR3 region has 15 residues. In DNA form, the CDR3 reads TGTGCCTGGAGTACAGGGGGAAGCTCCTACAATGAGCAGTTCTTC. It codes for CAWSTGGSSYNEQFF.